Listed here is a single T cell receptor (beta chain). The antigen is not known. The CDR3 covers 14 residues. Germline V lookup: CDR1 MGHDK, CDR2 SYGVNS. V lost 5 bases, J lost 0 bases, and 10 bases lay in between. The assay was immunoSEQ multiplex PCR, and TCRdb's table has in-frame clones only and misses some. The table records tens of thousands of clones, about 90% of them present only once. The data are from a study of Tregs in tolerant kidney transplant recipients. Study-level findings and limits: The small number of patients limits these findings pending further validation. The most relevant donor-specific Treg TCRbeta repertoire apparently came from expansion with activated donor B cells.

Unstimulated regulatory T cells (CD4+CD25+CD127-), CD4+CD25- non-regulatory cells, CD4 and CD8 cells were FACS-sorted from thawed PBMCs. An overnight rest at 37°C with about 200 IU/ml IL-2 preceded regulatory T cell sorting from thawed PBMCs. The clonotype originates from a human donor in good health. The sequencing input was Tregs from blood. This sequence joins TRBV25-1 and TRBJ1-1, with D hard to call. DNA for the CDR3: TGTGCCAGCAGTAGAGGTCACATGAACACTGAAGCTTTCTTT. Protein: CASSRGHMNTEAFF.